Below are 24 T cell receptor beta chains sequenced from a single sample in a study of shared clonotypes between healthy human individuals. Profiled with immunoSEQ multiplex PCR; TCRdb holds only in-frame clones, not every one. The profile shows some 1,900,000 clones, just under 95% of them singletons. CD45RO-negative, CCR7-selected cells formed the naive CD8 fraction, which excluded terminally differentiated effector memory CD45RA+ cells. The sequenced sample was naive CD8+ T cells sorted from blood. The receptors shown here come from a man aged 18 to 29 in good health.

The rearrangement links TRBV4-3 to TRBJ1-4; maybe TRBD1 (5 bases). This CDR3 is 15 amino acids long. From germline, CDR1 is LGHNA and CDR2 YSLEER. Trimming removed 1 base at V and 7 bases at J, with 13 bases between. CDR3 bases: TGCGCCAGCAGCCAAGGACGGGGGTTTGGTGAAAAACTGTTTTTT. The encoded protein is CASSQGRGFGEKLFF.

The chain recombines TRBV11-2 with TRBJ2-7, with D uncertain. V was pared by 0 bases and J by 3 bases, with 12 bases between. CDR3 length: 15 amino acids. Germline V gene sequence: CDR1 SGHAT, CDR2 FQNNGV. This CDR3 is CASSLETRPYYEQYF. For the CDR3, the DNA is TGTGCCAGCAGCTTAGAGACCAGGCCCTACTACGAGCAGTACTTC.

This clone occurred once. The genes are TRBV13 and TRBJ2-1; D not certain. Germline V gene lookup returns CDR1 PRHDT and CDR2 FYEKMQ (reference sequence). This CDR3 is built from 11 residues. V lost 3 bases, J lost 5 bases, and 2 bases lay in between. The CDR3: CASSFDNEQFF. For the CDR3, the DNA is TGTGCCAGCAGCTTCGACAATGAGCAGTTCTTC.

This clone was found once. J is TRBJ2-5 and V is TRBV10-3; D is undetermined. Looked up from germline, CDR1 is ENHRY and CDR2 is SYGVKD. The CDR3 runs to 14 residues. The V end was cut by 8 bases, the J end by 5 bases, with 18 bases between. The CDR3 loop is CAIQKDGFGETQYF. DNA of the CDR3: TGTGCCATCCAAAAGGACGGGTTCGGGGAGACCCAGTACTTC.

This clone was detected once. This chain links TRBV6-5 with TRBJ2-1, with 9 bases aligning to TRBD2. The germline V gene has CDR1 MNHEY and CDR2 SVGAGI. The CDR3 is 14 amino acids. V lost 10 bases to trimming and J lost 6 bases; unmatched junction nucleotides: 10. CDR3: CATEVAGEFNEQFF. The CDR3 nucleotides are TGTGCCACTGAGGTAGCGGGAGAGTTCAATGAGCAGTTCTTC.

The rearrangement joins TRBV7-9 to TRBJ2-7; TRBD2 matches at 10 bases. Germline values: CDR1 SEHNR, CDR2 FQNEAQ (reference sequence). V lost 1 base and J lost 3; bases outside the gene matches: 9. The CDR3 is made up of 17 amino acids. CDR3 amino acids: CASSLVVSGGPHYEQYF. CDR3 sequence (DNA): TGTGCCAGCAGCTTAGTGGTTAGCGGGGGGCCACACTACGAGCAGTACTTC.

The chain combines TRBV30 with TRBJ1-5; D is perhaps TRBD1 (6 bases). The V gene's germline CDR1 is GTSNPN and CDR2 SVGIG (reference sequence). This CDR3 is 11 amino acids long. This CDR3 is CGAGDNQPQHF. As DNA, the CDR3 is TGTGGGGCAGGGGACAATCAGCCCCAGCATTTT.

The chain links TRBV29-1 to TRBJ2-1; D is unclear. V lost 6 bases, J lost 5 bases, and 8 bases lay in between. The germline V gene has CDR1 SQVTM and CDR2 ANQGSEA. The CDR3 spans 11 residues. The CDR3 is CSVRQDNEQFF. In DNA form, the CDR3 reads TGCAGCGTCAGGCAAGACAATGAGCAGTTCTTC.

This chain links TRBV7-9 with TRBJ2-2; D may be TRBD1 (5 bases). The germline V gene encodes CDR1 SEHNR and CDR2 FQNEAQ (reference sequence). This CDR3 is 15 amino acids long. Trimming removed 5 bases at V and 5 bases at J, with 15 bases between. CDR3 nucleotides: TGTGCCAGCAGCCTTCTTCCAGGGTTAACCGGGGAGCTGTTTTTT. It is translated as CASSLLPGLTGELFF.

This chain connects TRBV5-1 to TRBJ1-2; 9 bases agree with TRBD1. From germline, CDR1 is SGHRS and CDR2 YFSETQ. The CDR3 has 13 amino acids. The trim removed 4 bases at V and 8 bases at J, leaving 6 bases unmatched. CDR3 region: CASSDTGGDGYTF. In nucleotides, the CDR3 is TGCGCCAGCAGCGATACAGGGGGCGACGGCTACACCTTC. Filled out from reference TRBV5-1 and TRBJ1-2, the complete variable domain reads KAGVTQTPRYLIKTRGQQVTLSCSPISGHRSVSWYQQTPGQGLQFLFEYFSETQRNKGNFPGRFSGRQFSNSRSEMNVSTLELGDSALYLCASSDTGGDGYTFGSGTRLTVV.

V gene TRBV5-4 combines with J gene TRBJ2-7; 8 bases are shared with TRBD2. CDR3 length equals 15 residues. The V gene end was trimmed by 4 bases and the J gene end by 4 bases; junction bases not matched to a gene: 10. Germline V gene lookup returns CDR1 SGHNT and CDR2 YYREEE (reference sequence). The CDR3 region has the DNA TGTGCCAGCAGCGTCGGGGGGGCCCCTACTTACGAGCAGTACTTC. As protein: CASSVGGAPTYEQYF.

This chain connects TRBV7-9 to TRBJ2-7; 7 bases map to TRBD2. Germline-derived CDR1 and CDR2 are SEHNR and FQNEAQ (reference sequence). The ends lost 11 bases at V and 6 bases at J; junction bases unmatched: 10. This CDR3 has 12 amino acids. As DNA, the CDR3 is TGTGCCGGATCATCGGGGGGAGTCGAGCAGTACTTC. Its translation: CAGSSGGVEQYF. Full variable domain (outside the CDR3, taken from reference TRBV7-9 and TRBJ2-7): DTGVSQNPRHKITKRGQNVTFRCDPISEHNRLYWYRQTLGQGPEFLTYFQNEAQLEKSRLLSDRFSAERPKGSFSTLEIQRTEQGDSAMYLCAGSSGGVEQYFGPGTRLTVT.

The genes are TRBV7-8 and TRBJ1-2; weak D call: TRBD1 (6 bases). Germline CDR1 and CDR2: SGHVS and FQNEAQ. This CDR3 region has 16 residues. The V gene lost 1 base and the J gene lost 3 bases, with 15 bases spanning the gap. CDR3 region: CASSLVARGDYYGYTF. DNA for the CDR3: TGTGCCAGCAGCTTAGTGGCCAGGGGAGACTACTATGGCTACACCTTC.

This chain joins TRBV5-1 and TRBJ2-1, with 9 positions matching TRBD2. Germline V gene data show CDR1 as SGHRS and CDR2 as YFSETQ. This CDR3 contains 18 residues. Unmatched junction bases numbered 12, after V lost 0 bases and J lost 5 bases. The CDR3 DNA sequence: TGCGCCAGCAGCTTGGGTTGGCGGGAGGGTCCAAATGACAATGAGCAGTTCTTC. Its protein is CASSLGWREGPNDNEQFF.

The chain combines TRBV15 with TRBJ2-7; a possible D gene is TRBD2 (6 bases). The CDR3 runs to 14 residues. CDR1 and CDR2 (germline): LNHNV, YYDKDF (reference sequence). V dropped 6 bases and J dropped 2 bases, with 14 bases sitting between them. CDR3 amino acids: CATSLTSPAYEQYF. CDR3 in DNA: TGTGCCACCAGTTTGACTAGTCCAGCCTACGAGCAGTACTTC.

The chain uses TRBV28 and TRBJ1-5; D unclear. Trimming stripped 2 bases from V and 0 bases from J, with 8 bases between. The CDR3 sequence is 15 residues long. Germline CDR1 and CDR2: MDHEN and SYDVKM. This CDR3 is CASSLRPHSNQPQHF. The CDR3, as DNA: TGTGCCAGCAGTTTAAGGCCACATAGCAATCAGCCCCAGCATTTT.

The chain uses TRBV7-8 and TRBJ1-5; 8 nucleotides align to TRBD1. Germline values: CDR1 SGHVS, CDR2 FQNEAQ. J was trimmed by 5 bases and V by 1 base; bases with no gene match: 22. The CDR3 is 21 residues long. The CDR3 protein is CASSLDVRPGQEEGWDQPQHF. CDR3 in DNA: TGTGCCAGCAGCTTAGATGTTAGACCGGGACAGGAGGAAGGATGGGATCAGCCCCAGCATTTT.

With regard to this clone: Within the sample, other DNA sequences also encode this same CDR3. This chain links TRBV27 with TRBJ1-1; D gene unclear. CDR3 length: 14 amino acids. The ends were cut back, 6 bases at V and 0 bases at J, with 11 bases in the middle. The V gene's germline CDR1 is MNHEY and CDR2 SMNVEV (reference sequence). The chain's CDR3 is CASSLLSMNTEAFF. The CDR3 DNA is TGTGCCAGCAGCCTCTTATCGATGAACACTGAAGCTTTCTTT.

The V and J genes are TRBV2 and TRBJ2-5, with 7 bases aligning to TRBD2. The closer fit of TRBJ2-7 to the DNA end suggests the J call may be wrong. Per the germline V gene, CDR1 is SNHLY and CDR2 is FYNNEI. The CDR3 has 13 residues. The CDR3 here is CASRGTTLYEQYF. For the CDR3, the DNA is TGTGCCAGCAGGGGGACTACCCTCTACGAGCAGTACTTC.

This clone was picked up one time. The chain carries TRBV13 and TRBJ1-1; the D gene is possibly TRBD1 (5 bases). CDR3 length: 14 residues. The germline V gene has CDR1 PRHDT and CDR2 FYEKMQ (reference sequence). Between the trimmed V and J ends, which lost 1 base and 11 bases, there was a span of 17 bases. The CDR3 spells CASSLVAAGRGAFF. The CDR3 DNA follows: TGTGCCAGCAGCTTAGTCGCTGCGGGGCGCGGGGCTTTCTTT.

This sequence joins TRBV5-4 and TRBJ1-2, with TRBD1 matching over 9 bases. The CDR3 runs to 15 residues. Germline CDR1 reads SGHNT; CDR2 reads YYREEE (reference sequence). Losses at the gene ends were 2 bases for V and 8 bases for J; bases not matched to a gene: 10. CDR3 residues: CASSLPGQGKEGYTF. The DNA for the CDR3 is TGTGCCAGCAGCTTACCGGGACAGGGAAAGGAAGGCTACACCTTC.

As to this clone: This CDR3 is also generated by other DNA sequences in the sample. The chain is built from TRBV27 and TRBJ2-2, with 8 bases aligning to TRBD1. In germline, CDR1 is MNHEY, CDR2 SMNVEV (reference sequence). This CDR3 region has 14 residues. Trimming cost V 5 bases and J 7 bases; bases outside gene matches: 6. The CDR3 sequence: CASSPGQGIGELFF. The DNA of the CDR3 is TGTGCCAGCAGTCCCGGACAGGGTATCGGGGAGCTGTTTTTT.

The V and J genes are TRBV7-9 and TRBJ2-3, with 11 bases lining up with TRBD2. V shed 5 bases and J 4 bases; nucleotides not matched to a gene: 8. The germline gives CDR1 SEHNR, CDR2 FQNEAQ (reference sequence). The CDR3 sequence is 16 residues long. CDR3 DNA: TGTGCCAGCAGCGGGGTACCGGGACTAGCGGCAGATACGCAGTATTTT. Its translation: CASSGVPGLAADTQYF.

The J gene is TRBJ2-7, the V gene TRBV2; 10 bases align to TRBD1. The V gene end was trimmed by 4 bases and the J gene end by 5 bases; junction bases not matched to a gene: 8. Germline V gene data show CDR1 as SNHLY and CDR2 as FYNNEI. The CDR3 length is 15 residues. For the CDR3, the DNA is TGTGCCAGCAGTGCTTATGAGGGGACAGGGGACGAGCAGTACTTC. As protein: CASSAYEGTGDEQYF.